This TCR beta chain is from a study of CD8+ T cells in alopecia areata. Study-wide background: Patients in the treated group were given tofacitinib by mouth, 5 to 10 mg twice a day.

Extracted from the samples, RNA was reverse transcribed into cDNA to serve as the sequencing template. TCRdb's table, derived via immunoSEQ multiplex PCR, lists solely in-frame clones and lacks some. Among roughly 120,000 clones listed, under 60% were seen once. Trimming removed 4 bases from V and 6 bases from J, with 16 bases in between. The CDR3 covers 14 residues. Germline V gene lookup returns CDR1 SGHRS and CDR2 YFSETQ. Treatment given: oral pan-JAK inhibitor, 5-10 mg twice daily. Those with alopecia areata gave lesional scalp punch biopsies and peripheral blood. The chain joins TRBV5-1 to TRBJ1-2; no firm D call. The source of this sequence is a human donor with alopecia areata. The specimen was CD8+ T cells sorted from blood, collected at week 24, from a patient treated with tofacitinib. The CDR3 region is CASSRETIIHGYTF. The CDR3, as DNA: TGCGCCAGCAGCAGGGAGACAATTATCCATGGCTACACCTTC.